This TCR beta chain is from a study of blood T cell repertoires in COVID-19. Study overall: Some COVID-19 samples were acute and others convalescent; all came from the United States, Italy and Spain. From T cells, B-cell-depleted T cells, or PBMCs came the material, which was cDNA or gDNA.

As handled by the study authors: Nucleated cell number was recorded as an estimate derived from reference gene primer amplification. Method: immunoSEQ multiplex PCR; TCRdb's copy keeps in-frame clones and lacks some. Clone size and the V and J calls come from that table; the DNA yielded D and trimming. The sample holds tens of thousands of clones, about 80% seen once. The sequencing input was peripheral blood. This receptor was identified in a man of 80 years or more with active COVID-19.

CDR3 sequence (DNA): TGTGCCAGCAGTGGCCCCAGGGGGCAACAGCCCCAGCATTTT. It yields the protein CASSGPRGQQPQHF. The chain is built from TRBV2 and TRBJ1-5; 8 bases map to TRBD1. Germline loops: CDR1 SNHLY, CDR2 FYNNEI. With 4 bases clipped from V and 7 bases from J, the junction kept 6 bases outside the gene matches. There are 14 residues in the CDR3.